A selection of T cell receptor beta chains follows, all from one sample in a study of blood T cell repertoires in COVID-19. The repertoire was sequenced with immunoSEQ multiplex PCR; TCRdb's copy has only in-frame clones and lacks some. The table records roughly 200,000 clones, about 78% of them present only once. Input material: peripheral blood. The receptors stem from a woman between 50 and 59 years old with active or convalescent COVID-19. Both conserved end residues are part of each CDR3. A D gene is named only where the DNA matches it firmly. Clone size appears in some rows only: once, few, many, or a class for an expanded clone.

j_gene	abundance	v_gene	d_gene	CDR3nt	CDR3aa
TRBJ2-2	.	TRBV7-2	TRBD1	TGTGCCAGCAGCTTAAGGGGACAGGGGTTCGGGGAGCTGTTTTTT	CASSLRGQGFGELFF
TRBJ2-2	.	TRBV28	.	TGTGCCAGCAGTTCCTCGGGATCCCGAGGCGGGGAGCTGTTTTTT	CASSSSGSRGGELFF
TRBJ2-3	few	TRBV5-5	TRBD1	TGTGCCAGCAGCCGAGGGGGCATACCACGCACAGATACGCAGTATTTT	CASSRGGIPRTDTQYF
TRBJ1-5	.	TRBV28	.	TGTGCCAGCAGTTTACCGACAGTGGGGAGCAATCAGCCCCAGCATTTT	CASSLPTVGSNQPQHF
TRBJ1-2	.	TRBV6-2/TRBV6-3	.	TGTGCCAGCAGTTACTCCGGCAGGTCGGTGGGGTCGGGAAGCTATGGCTACACCTTC	CASSYSGRSVGSGSYGYTF
TRBJ1-2	.	TRBV4-1	TRBD1	TGCGCCAGCAGCCAAGATCCGGGGACAGGTCCCCTGGGCTATGGCTACACCTTC	CASSQDPGTGPLGYGYTF
TRBJ2-7	.	TRBV6-2/TRBV6-3	TRBD1	TGTGCCAGCAGTTACGCCCGGACAGGGGTGTACTTC	CASSYARTGVYF
TRBJ1-1	.	TRBV19	.	TGTGCCAGTAGTATTCTCACTGAAGCTTTCTTT	CASSILTEAFF
TRBJ2-1	few	TRBV4-1	TRBD1	TGCGCCAGCAGCCAAGAGGCAGGGGGCTCTGAGCAGTTCTTC	CASSQEAGGSEQFF
TRBJ1-5	.	TRBV18	.	TGTGCCAGCTCACCGGCCTTATCGCAGCCCCAGCATTTT	CASSPALSQPQHF
TRBJ1-1	.	TRBV9	.	TGTGCCAGCAGCGCACTCCTGGGGCAGACTGAAGCTTTCTTT	CASSALLGQTEAFF
TRBJ1-1	.	TRBV29-1	.	TGCAGCGTTGGAGACGACACTGAAGCTTTCTTT	CSVGDDTEAFF
TRBJ2-1	.	TRBV5-1	TRBD2	TGCGCCAGCAGCTTCAGCGGGAGTGGTTACAATGAGCAGTTCTTC	CASSFSGSGYNEQFF
TRBJ2-5	.	TRBV6-1	TRBD1	TGTGCCAGCAGTGAAGGTGGGACAGGGCGCTTAGAGACCCAGTACTTC	CASSEGGTGRLETQYF
TRBJ1-5	.	TRBV19	.	TGTGCCAGTAGTCAGGCTAGCAATCAGCCCCAGCATTTT	CASSQASNQPQHF
TRBJ1-5	.	TRBV5-6	.	TGTGCCAGCAGCTCGGGGGGACAGCCCCAGCATTTT	CASSSGGQPQHF
TRBJ1-5	.	TRBV19	TRBD1	TGTGCCAGTACCACCATCCGACAGGGGAGCAATCAGCCCCAGCATTTT	CASTTIRQGSNQPQHF
TRBJ1-4	.	TRBV4-3	TRBD1	TGCGCCAGCAGCCAAGGACAGGGGGCGCCGGATGAAAAACTGTTTTTT	CASSQGQGAPDEKLFF
TRBJ1-1	.	TRBV19	.	TGTGCCAGTAGTTGGGCCGCTCACACTGAAGCTTTCTTT	CASSWAAHTEAFF
TRBJ1-1	once	TRBV12-3/TRBV12-4	.	TGTGCCAGCAGATCCAGTGGAGGCACTGAAGCTTTCTTT	CASRSSGGTEAFF
TRBJ1-1	.	TRBV30	TRBD1	TGTGCCTGGGCTGCAGGGACAGGGTTAGCTGAAGCTTTCTTT	CAWAAGTGLAEAFF
TRBJ1-2	.	TRBV9	.	TGTGCCAGCAGCGTAGCTGAGGGTAGTTTTGACGGCTACACCTTC	CASSVAEGSFDGYTF
TRBJ2-1	.	TRBV2	.	TGTGCCAGTGGAGGGGGGGGCAATGAGCAGTTCTTC	CASGGGGNEQFF
TRBJ2-7	once	TRBV20-1	TRBD1	TGCAGTGCTAGAGCAGGGGGTGAGCAGTACTTC	CSARAGGEQYF
TRBJ1-3	few	TRBV18	.	TGTGCCAGCTCACCTTGGGCAGTCAGGGGCTCTGGAAACACCATATATTTT	CASSPWAVRGSGNTIYF
TRBJ2-3	.	TRBV6-5	.	TGTGCCAGCACCCCCGGACATGATACGCAGTATTTT	CASTPGHDTQYF
TRBJ2-7	once	TRBV5-1	TRBD1	TGCGCCAGCAGCTTGGGGATGACAGGGGCCAACACCTACGAGCAGTACTTC	CASSLGMTGANTYEQYF
TRBJ2-6	.	TRBV27	TRBD1	TGTGCCAGCAGCCCCGGGACAGGCCTCTCTGGGGCCAACGTCCTGACTTTC	CASSPGTGLSGANVLTF
TRBJ1-6	.	TRBV30	.	TGTGCCTGGATTGGAGGAGGGGCCGCAAATAATTCACCCCTCCACTTT	CAWIGGGAANNSPLHF
TRBJ1-2	.	TRBV29-1	TRBD1	TGCAGCGCTAAAGGGCACCGGGACAGTAACTATGGCTACACCTTC	CSAKGHRDSNYGYTF
TRBJ2-3	.	TRBV7-2	.	TGTGCCAGCAGCCACTACCCCGATACGCAGTATTTT	CASSHYPDTQYF
TRBJ2-2	.	TRBV5-1	.	TGCGCCAGCACCTCGTTGGGGGGTAGCACCGGGGAGCTGTTTTTT	CASTSLGGSTGELFF
TRBJ1-2	.	TRBV29-1	.	TGCAGCGTTGAAAGGAGTAGCTATGGCTACACCTTC	CSVERSSYGYTF
TRBJ1-2	.	TRBV5-4	TRBD1	TGTGCCAGCAGCCAGTGGGACAGTGATAACTATGGCTACACCTTC	CASSQWDSDNYGYTF
TRBJ2-5	.	TRBV7-3	.	TGTGCCAGCAGCTTAGGCGGACTCGGCGAGACCCAGTACTTC	CASSLGGLGETQYF
TRBJ1-3	.	TRBV6-5	TRBD1	TGTGCCAGCAGTTCCCGGACAGGGAGCGCTGGAAACACCATATATTTT	CASSSRTGSAGNTIYF
TRBJ1-1	few	TRBV6-6	.	TGTGCCAGCATCCAACGGCGGGGGAACACTGAAGCTTTCTTT	CASIQRRGNTEAFF
TRBJ2-6	.	TRBV27	.	TGTGCCAGCAGTTACTCAGGGGCACTCTCTGGGGCCAACGTCCTGACTTTC	CASSYSGALSGANVLTF
TRBJ1-1	.	TRBV12-5	TRBD1	TGTGCTAGTGGTTTGCCCGGACAGGACACTGAAGCTTTCTTT	CASGLPGQDTEAFF
TRBJ2-7	.	TRBV14	.	TGTGCCAGCAGCCAAGGGACACTTTCTCACGAGCAGTACTTC	CASSQGTLSHEQYF
TRBJ1-2	.	TRBV12-3/TRBV12-4	TRBD1	TGTGCCAGCAGTTCCGGACAGGGGGTCGGCTACACCTTC	CASSSGQGVGYTF
TRBJ2-1	.	TRBV7-6	TRBD2	TGTGCCAGCAGCTCACCGACTAGCGGGAGCTACAATGAGCAGTTCTTC	CASSSPTSGSYNEQFF
TRBJ2-7	.	TRBV13	.	TGTGCCAGCAGCTTAGGGACCAGCGCTGAGGAGCAGTACTTC	CASSLGTSAEEQYF
TRBJ1-2	.	TRBV18	TRBD1	TGTGCCAGCTCACAGGACAGGGGGACCTATGGCTACACCTTC	CASSQDRGTYGYTF
TRBJ2-1	.	TRBV7-2	.	TGTGCCAGCAGCTTAGAAAGGGGGGGCGGTGAGCAGTTCTTC	CASSLERGGGEQFF
TRBJ2-1	.	TRBV4-2	.	TGTGCCAGCAGCCATGGCGGGGCAGGGAGAGGGTTCTTC	CASSHGGAGRGFF
TRBJ2-7	.	TRBV7-8	TRBD2	TGTGCCAGCAGCCGCGGGGGGACAAAGACCTACGAGCAGTACTTC	CASSRGGTKTYEQYF
TRBJ2-3	.	TRBV2	TRBD1	TGTGCCAGCAGCACAGGGGGCACAGATACGCAGTATTTT	CASSTGGTDTQYF
TRBJ1-4	.	TRBV5-8	.	TGTGCCAGCAGCTTGGTGCACAGCTCAACTAATGAAAAACTGTTTTTT	CASSLVHSSTNEKLFF
TRBJ2-3	.	TRBV28	TRBD2	TGTGCCAGCAGTCCACGGACTAGCGGGCTTACAGATACGCAGTATTTT	CASSPRTSGLTDTQYF
TRBJ2-7	.	TRBV6-5	TRBD2	TGTGCCAGCGATCCCGGGACTAGCGGGAGCTACGAGCAGTACTTC	CASDPGTSGSYEQYF